The clone carrying this T cell receptor beta chain was counted a few times. Using a J-beta primer mix together with a sample-barcoded 5' primer, a second PCR was run for roughly 6 to 12 cycles. MiXCR, applied by TCRdb to the 5' RACE reads, yields one record per CDR3 protein. This table holds 1.8 million or so distinct CDR3 sequences, about 39% found once. The data belong to a study of blood T cells in healthy people across ages. Trimming left V 1 base short and J 5 bases short, with 12 bases between. The CDR3 spans 15 residues. Germline V gene lookup returns CDR1 SGHVS and CDR2 FQNEAQ. The V and J genes are TRBV7-8 and TRBJ1-5; D might be TRBD1 (5 bases). Sequenced sample: blood. The receptor was derived from a human donor in good health. The CDR3 spells CASSLGHRDDQPQHF. In nucleotides, the CDR3 is TGTGCCAGCAGCTTAGGGCATAGGGACGATCAGCCCCAGCATTTT.